Below are 19 T cell receptor beta chains sequenced from a single sample in a study of cytomegalovirus exposure and HLA in healthy donors. Amplification used 60 Vbeta primers and 13 Jbeta primers. Assay: immunoSEQ multiplex PCR; the TCRdb copy retains only in-frame clones and omits some. The sample consists of over 130,000 clones, about 66% of them appearing once. Sequencing was performed on PBMCs. The receptors were gathered from a male donor in good health and CMV-seronegative.

This clone was seen a few times. The V and J genes are TRBV4-1 and TRBJ1-5; TRBD1 matches at 10 bases. This CDR3 has 16 amino acids. In germline, CDR1 is MGHRA, CDR2 YSYEKL. The V and J ends lost 4 bases and 5 bases, in that order; junction bases with no gene match: 8. CDR3 in DNA: TGCGCCAGCAGCCGCGGGACAGGGGCGTTATATCAGCCCCAGCATTTT. This gives the protein CASSRGTGALYQPQHF.

The chain employs TRBV7-8 and TRBJ1-3, with 9 bases identical to TRBD1. The CDR3 length is 16 residues. Germline V lookup: CDR1 SGHVS, CDR2 FQNEAQ. Germline trimming cut 2 bases from V and 4 bases from J; bases unmatched to any gene: 6. The CDR3 loop reads CASSLPNRGQGNTIYF. As DNA, the CDR3 is TGTGCCAGCAGCTTACCAAACAGGGGGCAGGGAAACACCATATATTTT.

The V and J genes are TRBV6-5 and TRBJ2-3, with 7 positions matching TRBD1. CDR1 is MNHEY and CDR2 is SVGAGI in the germline V gene. V gave up 5 bases and J gave up 3 bases; unmatched junction bases: 8. The CDR3 is 15 residues long. The CDR3 coding sequence is TGTGCCAGCAGTACGACAGGGAGCTCAACAGATACGCAGTATTTT. This translates into CASSTTGSSTDTQYF.

J is TRBJ2-5 and V is TRBV5-6; D is uncertain. V lost 3 bases, J lost 5 bases, and 14 bases lay in between. The CDR3 is made up of 14 amino acids. Germline-derived CDR1 and CDR2 are SGHDT and YYEEEE. The chain's CDR3 is CASSSLDNAETQYF. CDR3 coding DNA: TGTGCCAGCAGCTCCCTCGATAACGCGGAGACCCAGTACTTC.

This clone was picked up a small number of times. This chain connects TRBV19 to TRBJ2-1; 9 bases line up with TRBD2. Trimming at V came to 3 bases and at J to 5 bases, leaving 5 bases not matched to a gene. The length of the CDR3 is 15 residues. Germline values: CDR1 LNHDA, CDR2 SQIVND (reference sequence). DNA for the CDR3: TGTGCCAGTAGTATTTCGAGCGGGGGGAACAATGAGCAGTTCTTC. Protein sequence: CASSISSGGNNEQFF. Looking up the rest from reference TRBV19 and TRBJ2-1 gives the full variable domain: DGGITQSPKYLFRKEGQNVTLSCEQNLNHDAMYWYRQDPGQGLRLIYYSQIVNDFQKGDIAEGYSVSREKKESFPLTVTSAQKNPTAFYLCASSISSGGNNEQFFGPGTRLTVL.

V is TRBV19 and J is TRBJ2-7, with 8 positions matching TRBD1. The CDR3 loop spans 13 amino acids. The germline gives CDR1 LNHDA, CDR2 SQIVND (reference sequence). V lost 5 bases to trimming and J lost 3 bases; unmatched junction nucleotides: 3. The CDR3 coding sequence is TGTGCCAGTAGTGACAGGGGTTTCTACGAGCAGTACTTC. Its translation is CASSDRGFYEQYF.

The V gene is TRBV7-6, the J gene TRBJ2-2, with unresolved D. CDR3 length: 15 residues. CDR1 and CDR2 from the germline V gene are SGHVS and FNYEAQ. V lost 2 bases and J lost 1, with 8 bases in between. DNA of the CDR3: TGTGCCAGCAGCTTAAGGCCAGGGAACACCGGGGAGCTGTTTTTT. It yields the protein CASSLRPGNTGELFF. Combining the CDR3 with reference TRBV7-6 and TRBJ2-2 gives the whole variable domain GAGVSQSPRYKVTKRGQDVALRCDPISGHVSLYWYRQALGQGPEFLTYFNYEAQQDKSGLPNDRFSAERPEGSISTLTIQRTEQRDSAMYRCASSLRPGNTGELFFGEGSRLTVL.

The gene calls are TRBV15 and TRBJ1-5; 12 bases match TRBD1. J gave up 6 bases and V 5 bases, and 5 bases lay outside the gene matches. This CDR3 region has 15 residues. The germline V gene encodes CDR1 LNHNV and CDR2 YYDKDF (reference sequence). The CDR3 sequence: CATSGGTGGSQPQHF. The CDR3 DNA follows: TGTGCCACCAGCGGAGGGACAGGGGGCAGTCAGCCCCAGCATTTT.

The CDR3 loop reads CATSIEFQRGEAFF. The CDR3 DNA follows: TGTGCCACCAGCATAGAGTTCCAAAGGGGTGAAGCTTTCTTT. V gene TRBV15 combines with J gene TRBJ1-1, with a tentative D call TRBD1 (5 bases). From germline, CDR1 is LNHNV and CDR2 YYDKDF (reference sequence). The length of the CDR3 is 14 residues. Trimming took 4 bases from V and 7 from J, leaving 16 bases between them.

The rearrangement uses TRBV27 and TRBJ2-7; 8 bases fit TRBD2. Trimming took 6 bases from V and 3 from J; bases not matched to a gene: 4. The germline V gene encodes CDR1 MNHEY and CDR2 SMNVEV (reference sequence). The CDR3 extends over 13 amino acids. The CDR3 here is CASRGGTSYEQYF. The CDR3, as DNA: TGTGCCAGCAGGGGGGGGACTAGCTACGAGCAGTACTTC.

This rearrangement joins TRBV5-1 to TRBJ2-7, with TRBD1 matching 8 bases. The germline gives CDR1 SGHRS, CDR2 YFSETQ. The V and J ends lost 3 bases and 1 base, in that order; junction bases with no gene match: 6. This CDR3 has 15 amino acids. Here the CDR3 reads CASSWGDRFSYEQYF. For the CDR3, the DNA is TGCGCCAGCAGCTGGGGGGACAGGTTTTCCTACGAGCAGTACTTC.

This chain links TRBV7-3 with TRBJ1-1; D might be TRBD1 (5 bases). Germline loops: CDR1 SGHTA, CDR2 FQGTGA. The CDR3 runs to 13 residues. Trimming took 4 bases from V and 4 from J, leaving 10 bases between them. Here the CDR3 DNA reads TGTGCCAGCAGCTCCCGGGGGGGCACTGAAGCTTTCTTT. It yields the protein CASSSRGGTEAFF.

The chain has TRBV7-4 and TRBJ2-7; D is ambiguous. The CDR3 loop spans 16 amino acids. Trimming removed 3 bases from V and 5 bases from J, with 20 bases in between. Germline CDR1 reads SGHVT; CDR2 reads SQSDAQ. CDR3 protein: CASSFRLALCSNEQYF. CDR3 DNA sequence: TGTGCCAGCAGCTTTCGGTTAGCCCTATGTTCGAACGAGCAGTACTTC.

The chain links TRBV6-6 to TRBJ1-2; maybe TRBD1 (6 bases). The CDR3 loop spans 12 amino acids. Trimming cost V 5 bases and J 4 bases, with 8 bases left between them. The germline gives CDR1 MNHNY, CDR2 SVGAGI (reference sequence). CDR3 region: CASSQDSYGYTF. DNA of the CDR3: TGTGCCAGCAGTCAGGACAGCTATGGCTACACCTTC.

This clone was counted many times. J is TRBJ2-7 and V is TRBV13, with D possibly being TRBD1 (6 bases). V lost 0 bases and J lost 7, with 13 bases in between. The CDR3 is 14 amino acids. The germline CDR1 and CDR2 sequences are PRHDT and FYEKMQ (reference sequence). CDR3 bases: TGTGCCAGCAGCTTAGGACAGGGAGTTTGGGAGCAGTACTTC. It yields the protein CASSLGQGVWEQYF.

V and J are TRBV7-9 and TRBJ1-3; D perhaps matches TRBD1 (6 bases). Between the trimmed V and J ends, which lost 5 bases and 0 bases, there was a span of 14 bases. Germline CDR1 SEHNR, CDR2 FQNEAQ (reference sequence). This CDR3 region has 16 residues. The CDR3 loop reads CASSQGRTDSGNTIYF. The CDR3 bases are TGTGCCAGCAGCCAGGGGAGAACGGACTCTGGAAACACCATATATTTT.

This clone was observed once. The chain has TRBV25-1 and TRBJ1-2; 7 bases are shared with TRBD1. CDR1 is MGHDK and CDR2 is SYGVNS in the germline V gene. Trimming at V came to 5 bases and at J to 6 bases, leaving 9 bases not matched to a gene. The CDR3 runs to 14 residues. CDR3 sequence: CASSSPGTEHGYTF. The DNA of the CDR3 is TGTGCCAGCAGTTCCCCTGGGACAGAGCATGGCTACACCTTC.

The chain has TRBV7-8 and TRBJ1-3; D gene uncertain. The germline gives CDR1 SGHVS, CDR2 FQNEAQ. Trimming took 5 bases from V and 2 from J, leaving 13 bases between them. The CDR3 runs 15 residues. CDR3 amino acids: CASSPRRAAGNTIYF. The CDR3 DNA reads TGTGCCAGCAGCCCCCGGAGGGCAGCTGGAAACACCATATATTTT.

CDR3 sequence: CASSEIAYEQYF. The CDR3, as DNA: TGTGCCAGCAGTGAAATCGCCTACGAGCAGTACTTC. The chain joins TRBV2 to TRBJ2-7; D is unresolved. The germline V and J ends were trimmed by 2 bases and 2 bases, with 4 bases remaining between them. The CDR3 contains 12 residues. CDR1 is SNHLY and CDR2 is FYNNEI in the germline V gene. Based on the CDR3 plus reference TRBV2 and TRBJ2-7, the full variable domain is EPEVTQTPSHQVTQMGQEVILRCVPISNHLYFYWYRQILGQKVEFLVSFYNNEISEKSEIFDDQFSVERPDGSNFTLKIRSTKLEDSAMYFCASSEIAYEQYFGPGTRLTVT.